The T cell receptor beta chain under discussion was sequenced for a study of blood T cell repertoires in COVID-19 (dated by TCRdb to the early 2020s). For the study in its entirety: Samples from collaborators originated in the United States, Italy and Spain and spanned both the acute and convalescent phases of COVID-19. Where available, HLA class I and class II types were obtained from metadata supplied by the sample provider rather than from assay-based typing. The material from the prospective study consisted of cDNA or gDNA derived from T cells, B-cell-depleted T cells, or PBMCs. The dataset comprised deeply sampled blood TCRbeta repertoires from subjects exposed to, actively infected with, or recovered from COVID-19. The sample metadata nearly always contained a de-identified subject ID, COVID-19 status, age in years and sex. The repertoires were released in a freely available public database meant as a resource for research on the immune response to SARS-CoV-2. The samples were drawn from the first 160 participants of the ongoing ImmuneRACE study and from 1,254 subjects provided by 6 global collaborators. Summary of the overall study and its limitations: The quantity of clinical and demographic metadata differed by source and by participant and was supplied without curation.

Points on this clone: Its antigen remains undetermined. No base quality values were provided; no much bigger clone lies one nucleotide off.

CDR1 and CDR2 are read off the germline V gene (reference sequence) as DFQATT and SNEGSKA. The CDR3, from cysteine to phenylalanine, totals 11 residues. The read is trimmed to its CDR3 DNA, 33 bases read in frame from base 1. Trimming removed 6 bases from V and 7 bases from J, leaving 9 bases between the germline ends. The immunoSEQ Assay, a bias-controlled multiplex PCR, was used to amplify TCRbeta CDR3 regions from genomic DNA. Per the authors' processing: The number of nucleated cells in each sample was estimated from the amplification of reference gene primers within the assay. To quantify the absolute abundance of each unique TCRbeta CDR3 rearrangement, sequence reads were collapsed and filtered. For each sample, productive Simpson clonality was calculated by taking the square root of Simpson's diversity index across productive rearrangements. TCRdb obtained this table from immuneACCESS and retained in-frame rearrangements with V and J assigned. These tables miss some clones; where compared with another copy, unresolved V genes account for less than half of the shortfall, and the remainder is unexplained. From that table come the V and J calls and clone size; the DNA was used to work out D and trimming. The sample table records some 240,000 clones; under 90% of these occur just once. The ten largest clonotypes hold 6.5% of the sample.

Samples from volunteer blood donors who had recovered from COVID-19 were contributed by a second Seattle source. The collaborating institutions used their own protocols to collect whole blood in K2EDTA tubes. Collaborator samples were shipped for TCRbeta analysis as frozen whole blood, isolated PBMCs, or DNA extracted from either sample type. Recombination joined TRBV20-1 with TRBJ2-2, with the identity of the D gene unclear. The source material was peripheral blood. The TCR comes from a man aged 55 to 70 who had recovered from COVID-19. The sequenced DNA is TGCAGTGCCTATGCTGGCGGGGAGCTGTTTTTT. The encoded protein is CSAYAGGELFF.